This record looks at one T cell receptor (beta chain) sequence and its context. Per the original data handling: Reference gene primer amplification in the assay estimated nucleated cell counts. Sequencing used immunoSEQ multiplex PCR; TCRdb keeps in-frame clones, though not all of them. The V and J calls and the clone size are those of that table, but D and trimming were determined from the DNA. Seen here are 95,000 to 150,000 clones, roughly four fifths observed once, and the top ten hold approximately 17%. The record originates from a study of blood T cell repertoires in COVID-19. This receptor was obtained from a man younger than 45 with COVID-19, enrolled during active disease. The specimen sequenced was peripheral blood.

The CDR3 loop is CASTLEGAGGNQPQHF. CDR3 coding DNA: TGCGCCAGCACCCTGGAGGGGGCCGGGGGCAATCAGCCCCAGCATTTT. This chain joins TRBV4-1 and TRBJ1-5, with TRBD1 matching 7 bases. Germline V gene sequence: CDR1 MGHRA, CDR2 YSYEKL. The CDR3 length is 16 residues. V was clipped by 7 bases and J by 2 bases; unmatched bases: 11.